A single sample gave rise to the 18 T cell receptor beta chains below, sequenced in a study of vaccination effects on CD4 cells after COVID-19. Sequenced by immunoSEQ multiplex PCR; TCRdb stores in-frame clones only, minus some. The data show tens of thousands of clones, with roughly four fifths seen just once and about 11% held by the top ten. The authors isolated CD4+ T cells after roughly eleven days of culture. No antigen has been assigned to these receptors. The sample in question was CD4+ T cells from PBMCs cultured without peptide, obtained before COVID-19 vaccination. Receptor source: a human donor who received a COVID-19 vaccine.

This rearrangement joins TRBV19 to TRBJ2-6; TRBD1 matches 8 bases. Germline V CDR1 and CDR2: LNHDA, SQIVND (reference sequence). V dropped 11 bases and J dropped 8; count of bases not matched to a gene: 20. The CDR3 covers 17 residues. The CDR3 protein is CAGPDRDKVRGSNVLTF. In nucleotides, the CDR3 is TGTGCCGGCCCGGACAGGGACAAGGTTCGTGGTTCCAACGTCCTGACTTTC.

This chain connects TRBV14 to TRBJ2-7; TRBD1 is a possible D gene (5 bases). CDR1 and CDR2 from the germline V gene are SGHDN and FVKESK. V lost 1 base and J 5 bases, leaving 9 bases between the germline ends. This CDR3 contains 13 residues. CDR3 protein: CASSQGRVNEQYF. As DNA, the CDR3 is TGTGCCAGCAGCCAAGGCAGGGTTAACGAGCAGTACTTC.

The rearrangement joins TRBV9 to TRBJ2-7; TRBD1 matches at 7 bases. Germline loops: CDR1 SGDLS, CDR2 YYNGEE. The V and J ends lost 4 bases and 1 base, in that order; junction bases with no gene match: 5. The CDR3 contains 14 residues. CDR3 loop: CASSKRQGSYEQYF. CDR3 nucleotides: TGTGCCAGCAGCAAGCGACAGGGTTCCTACGAGCAGTACTTC.

This clone was seen more than once but under ten times. The J gene is TRBJ1-1, the V gene TRBV10-3; D unclear. There are 12 residues in the CDR3. V was pared by 5 bases and J by 1 base, with 5 bases between. CDR1 and CDR2 (germline): ENHRY, SYGVKD. The CDR3 nucleotides read TGTGCCATCAGTCGCACGAACACTGAAGCTTTCTTT. It yields the protein CAISRTNTEAFF.

The chain uses TRBV7-6 and TRBJ2-2; TRBD2 might be the D (5 bases). The germline CDR1 and CDR2 sequences are SGHVS and FNYEAQ. This CDR3 has 16 amino acids. The germline V and J ends were trimmed by 0 bases and 6 bases, with 14 bases remaining between them. The CDR3 DNA reads TGTGCCAGCAGCTTAGCGAATCGGGAATCCGCCGGGGAGCTGTTTTTT. This sequence encodes CASSLANRESAGELFF.

The chain employs TRBV2 and TRBJ1-5; TRBD1 agrees at 9 bases. Per germline, CDR1 SNHLY and CDR2 FYNNEI. The CDR3 runs to 14 residues. Unmatched junction bases numbered 6, after V lost 7 bases and J lost 5 bases. CDR3 region: CASTGTGMYQPQHF. CDR3 nucleotides: TGTGCCAGCACCGGGACAGGGATGTATCAGCCCCAGCATTTT.

DNA for the CDR3: TGTGCCAGCAGCCTGTCCGACAGGGGGAAGAATGGCTACACCTTC. Translation gives CASSLSDRGKNGYTF. The chain combines TRBV7-8 with TRBJ1-2; TRBD1 matches at 9 bases. V lost 5 bases and J lost 6; bases outside the gene matches: 10. CDR3 length equals 15 residues. The germline V gene has CDR1 SGHVS and CDR2 FQNEAQ. Complete variable domain (other parts from reference TRBV7-8 and TRBJ1-2): GAGVSQSPRYKVAKRGQDVALRCDPISGHVSLFWYQQALGQGPEFLTYFQNEAQLDKSGLPSDRFFAERPEGSVSTLKIQRTQQEDSAVYLCASSLSDRGKNGYTFGSGTRLTVV.

The V and J genes are TRBV15 and TRBJ1-5, with 9 positions matching TRBD1. The CDR3 runs 15 residues. The trim removed 6 bases at V and 2 bases at J, leaving 5 bases unmatched. CDR1 is LNHNV, CDR2 YYDKDF, per germline (reference sequence). The chain's CDR3 is CATRLGQGGNQPQHF. DNA for the CDR3: TGTGCCACCAGACTGGGACAGGGCGGCAATCAGCCCCAGCATTTT.

The chain is built from TRBV28 and TRBJ2-1, with TRBD1 matching over 10 bases. Germline CDR1 and CDR2: MDHEN and SYDVKM. V lost 4 bases and J lost 2; bases outside the gene matches: 2. The CDR3 length is 15 residues. CDR3 nucleotide sequence: TGTGCCAGCAGTTCGACAGGGGGCGCCTACAATGAGCAGTTCTTC. It yields the protein CASSSTGGAYNEQFF.

The chain links TRBV28 to TRBJ2-7, with D unresolved. Trimming removed 6 bases at V and 0 bases at J, with 6 bases between. The CDR3 length is 12 residues. Germline V lookup: CDR1 MDHEN, CDR2 SYDVKM. DNA of the CDR3: TGTGCCAGCAGCCCTAGCTCCTACGAGCAGTACTTC. The encoded protein is CASSPSSYEQYF.

In this sample, this clone turned up once. This sequence joins TRBV15 and TRBJ2-7; D is unresolved. The CDR3 runs 13 residues. V was pared by 0 bases and J by 3 bases, with 6 bases between. Per germline, CDR1 LNHNV and CDR2 YYDKDF (reference sequence). CDR3 DNA: TGTGCCACCAGCAGAGACCCGGACTACGAGCAGTACTTC. Amino acids: CATSRDPDYEQYF.

The rearrangement links TRBV19 to TRBJ1-1, with a weak D call TRBD1 (6 bases). Germline V gives CDR1 LNHDA, CDR2 SQIVND (reference sequence). This CDR3 has 17 residues. V lost 6 bases and J 0 bases, leaving 20 bases between the germline ends. The DNA for the CDR3 is TGTGCCAGTAGAAGGGGGGAACATAGGAACATGAACACTGAAGCTTTCTTT. Protein product: CASRRGEHRNMNTEAFF.

V is TRBV30 and J is TRBJ1-2, with D uncertain. With 8 bases removed from V and 8 bases from J, the gap between germline ends came to 6 bases. The germline V gene has CDR1 GTSNPN and CDR2 SVGIG (reference sequence). This CDR3 has 8 amino acids. CDR3 sequence reads: CALEGYTF. The CDR3 nucleotides read TGTGCCCTAGAGGGCTACACCTTC.

This clone appeared a few times. The chain is built from TRBV2 and TRBJ2-7; no reliable D call. V was shortened by 4 bases and J by 6 bases, with 7 bases between the two germline ends. CDR3 length equals 11 residues. Germline assignment: CDR1 SNHLY and CDR2 FYNNEI. CDR3 DNA: TGTGCCAGCAGTGTAGCACTCGAGCAGTACTTC. It translates to CASSVALEQYF. Combining the CDR3 with reference TRBV2 and TRBJ2-7 gives the whole variable domain EPEVTQTPSHQVTQMGQEVILRCVPISNHLYFYWYRQILGQKVEFLVSFYNNEISEKSEIFDDQFSVERPDGSNFTLKIRSTKLEDSAMYFCASSVALEQYFGPGTRLTVT.

The chain recombines TRBV4-1 with TRBJ1-5; no reliable D call. Between the trimmed V and J ends, which lost 2 bases and 6 bases, there was a span of 5 bases. This CDR3 comprises 12 residues. Germline-derived CDR1 and CDR2 are MGHRA and YSYEKL. CDR3 loop: CASSQKGQPQHF. CDR3 in DNA: TGCGCCAGCAGCCAAAAGGGTCAGCCCCAGCATTTT.

This clone was counted once. The DNA for the CDR3 is TGTGCCTGGGGGTACTATGGCTACACCTTC. Amino acids: CAWGYYGYTF. This rearrangement joins TRBV30 to TRBJ1-2; D ambiguous. Germline values: CDR1 GTSNPN, CDR2 SVGIG (reference sequence). The CDR3 is 10 residues long. The ends were cut back, 5 bases at V and 3 bases at J, with 4 bases in the middle.

V usage is TRBV7-9 and J usage is TRBJ1-5, with 9 bases fitting TRBD1. Germline V gene lookup returns CDR1 SEHNR and CDR2 FQNEAQ (reference sequence). This CDR3 comprises 15 residues. V shed 5 bases, J shed 7 bases, and the junction held 9 bases outside the gene matches. The DNA for the CDR3 is TGTGCCAGCAGCGCTGACAGGGGGAAGTCACAGCCCCAGCATTTT. Translating gives CASSADRGKSQPQHF.

This rearrangement joins TRBV29-1 to TRBJ1-1, with TRBD1 as a possible D gene (5 bases). This CDR3 has 11 amino acids. Germline V gene data show CDR1 as SQVTM and CDR2 as ANQGSEA. Between the trimmed V and J ends, which lost 7 bases and 9 bases, there was a span of 15 bases. CDR3 amino acids: CSALGRGKAFF. CDR3 nucleotides: TGCAGCGCTCTAGGACGGGGGAAAGCTTTCTTT.